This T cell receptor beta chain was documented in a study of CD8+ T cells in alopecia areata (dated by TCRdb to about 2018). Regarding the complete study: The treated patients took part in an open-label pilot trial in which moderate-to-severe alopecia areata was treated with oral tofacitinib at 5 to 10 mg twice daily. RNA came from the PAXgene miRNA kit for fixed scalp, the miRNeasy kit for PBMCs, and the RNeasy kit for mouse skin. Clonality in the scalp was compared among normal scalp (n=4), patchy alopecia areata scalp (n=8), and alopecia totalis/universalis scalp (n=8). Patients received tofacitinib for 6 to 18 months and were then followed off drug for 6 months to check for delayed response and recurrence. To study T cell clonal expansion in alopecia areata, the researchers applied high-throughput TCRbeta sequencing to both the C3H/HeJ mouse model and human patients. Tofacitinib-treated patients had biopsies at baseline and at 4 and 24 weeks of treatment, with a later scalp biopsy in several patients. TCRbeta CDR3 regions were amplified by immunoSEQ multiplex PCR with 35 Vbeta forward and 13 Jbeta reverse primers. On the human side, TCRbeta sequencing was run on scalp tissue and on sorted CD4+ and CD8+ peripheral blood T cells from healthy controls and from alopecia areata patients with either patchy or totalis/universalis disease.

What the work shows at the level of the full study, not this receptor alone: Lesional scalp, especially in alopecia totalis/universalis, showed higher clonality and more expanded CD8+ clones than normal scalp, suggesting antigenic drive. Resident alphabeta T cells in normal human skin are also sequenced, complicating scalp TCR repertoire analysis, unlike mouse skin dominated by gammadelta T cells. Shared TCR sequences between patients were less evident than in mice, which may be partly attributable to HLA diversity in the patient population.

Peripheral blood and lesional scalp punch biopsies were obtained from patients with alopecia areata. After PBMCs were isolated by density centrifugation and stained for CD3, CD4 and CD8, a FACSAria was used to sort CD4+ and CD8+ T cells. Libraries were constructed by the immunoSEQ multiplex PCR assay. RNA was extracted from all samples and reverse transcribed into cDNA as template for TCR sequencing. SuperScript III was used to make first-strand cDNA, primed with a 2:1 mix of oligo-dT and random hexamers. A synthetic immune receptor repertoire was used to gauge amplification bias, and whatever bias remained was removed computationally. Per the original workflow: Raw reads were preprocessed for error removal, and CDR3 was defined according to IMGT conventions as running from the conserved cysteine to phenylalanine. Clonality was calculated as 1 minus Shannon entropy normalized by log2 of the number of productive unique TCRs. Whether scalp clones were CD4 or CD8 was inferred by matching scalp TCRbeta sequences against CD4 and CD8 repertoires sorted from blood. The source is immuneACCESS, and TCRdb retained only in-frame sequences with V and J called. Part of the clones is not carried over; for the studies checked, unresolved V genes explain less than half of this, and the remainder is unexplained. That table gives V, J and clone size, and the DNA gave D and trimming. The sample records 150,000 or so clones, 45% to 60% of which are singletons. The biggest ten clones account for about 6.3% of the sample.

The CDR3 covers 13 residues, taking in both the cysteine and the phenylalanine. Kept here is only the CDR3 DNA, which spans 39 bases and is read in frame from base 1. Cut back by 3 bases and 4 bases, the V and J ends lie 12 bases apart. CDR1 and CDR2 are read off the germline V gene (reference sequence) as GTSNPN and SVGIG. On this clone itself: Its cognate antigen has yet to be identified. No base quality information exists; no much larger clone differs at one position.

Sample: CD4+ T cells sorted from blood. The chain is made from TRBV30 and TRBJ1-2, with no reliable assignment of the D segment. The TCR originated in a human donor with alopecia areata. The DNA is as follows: TGTGCCTGGAGCGCCCCCGGATTCTATGGCTACACCTTC. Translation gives CAWSAPGFYGYTF.